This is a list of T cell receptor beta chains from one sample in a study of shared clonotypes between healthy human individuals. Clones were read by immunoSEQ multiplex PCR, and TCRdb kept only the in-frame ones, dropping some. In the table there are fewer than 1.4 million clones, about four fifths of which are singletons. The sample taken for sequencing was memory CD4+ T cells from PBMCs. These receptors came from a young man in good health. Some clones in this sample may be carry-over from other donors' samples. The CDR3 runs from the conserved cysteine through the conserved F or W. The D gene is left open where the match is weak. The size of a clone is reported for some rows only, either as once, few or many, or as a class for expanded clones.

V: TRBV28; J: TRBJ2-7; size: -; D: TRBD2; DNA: TGTGCCAGCATTAATCAAATGGGGGGACTAGGAGTCTACGAGCAGTACTTC; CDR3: CASINQMGGLGVYEQYF
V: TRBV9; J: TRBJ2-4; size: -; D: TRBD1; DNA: TGTGCCAGCAGTCGTAGGACAGGGATCCAAAACATTCAGTACTTC; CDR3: CASSRRTGIQNIQYF
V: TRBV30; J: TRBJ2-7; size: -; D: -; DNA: TGCGCCTGGAGTTTTAGGGGGGGCTACGAGCAGTACTTC; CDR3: CAWSFRGGYEQYF
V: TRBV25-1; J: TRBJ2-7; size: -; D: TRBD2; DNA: TGTGCCAGCAGTCGCAGCGGGGTCCGCGAGCAGTACTTC; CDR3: CASSRSGVREQYF
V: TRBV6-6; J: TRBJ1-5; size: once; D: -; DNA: TGTGCCAGCAGTTCAGACTACAGCAATCAGCCCCAGCATTTT; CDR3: CASSSDYSNQPQHF
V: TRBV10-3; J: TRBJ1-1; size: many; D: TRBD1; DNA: TGTGCCATCAGTGATAGGGACAGGGGTAGAGAAGCTTTCTTT; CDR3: CAISDRDRGREAFF
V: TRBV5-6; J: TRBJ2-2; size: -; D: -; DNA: TGTGCCAGCAGCTTGGCAACCGGGGAGCTGTTTTTT; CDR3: CASSLATGELFF
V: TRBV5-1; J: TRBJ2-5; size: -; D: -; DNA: TGCGCCAGCAGCTTGTTCGTACCCGGGGAAGAGACCCAGTACTTC; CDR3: CASSLFVPGEETQYF
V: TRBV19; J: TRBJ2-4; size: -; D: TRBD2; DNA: TGTGCCAGTAGTATACGGGGGGACATTCAGTACTTC; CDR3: CASSIRGDIQYF
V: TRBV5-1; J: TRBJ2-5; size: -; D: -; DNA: TGCGCCAGCAGCCCCGGGGGCGGAGAGACCCAGTACTTC; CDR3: CASSPGGGETQYF
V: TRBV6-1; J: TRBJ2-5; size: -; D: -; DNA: TGTGCCAGCAGGAGAGTCTGGGGTCCCCAAGAGACCCAGTACTTC; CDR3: CASRRVWGPQETQYF
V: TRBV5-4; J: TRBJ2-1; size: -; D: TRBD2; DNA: TGTGCCAGCAGCACCCAGACTAGCGGGGGGTCTGAGCAGTTCTTC; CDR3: CASSTQTSGGSEQFF